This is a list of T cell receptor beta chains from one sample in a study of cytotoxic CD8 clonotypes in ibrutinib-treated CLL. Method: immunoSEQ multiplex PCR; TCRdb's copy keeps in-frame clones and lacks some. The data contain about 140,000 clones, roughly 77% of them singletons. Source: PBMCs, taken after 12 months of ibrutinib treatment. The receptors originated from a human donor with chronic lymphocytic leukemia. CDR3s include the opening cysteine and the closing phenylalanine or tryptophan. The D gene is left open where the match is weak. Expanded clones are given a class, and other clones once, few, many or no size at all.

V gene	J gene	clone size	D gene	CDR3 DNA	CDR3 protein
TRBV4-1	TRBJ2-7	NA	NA	TGCGCCAGCAGCCAAGAGGGCATCACCTACGAGCAGTACTTC	CASSQEGITYEQYF
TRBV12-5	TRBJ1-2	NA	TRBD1	TGTGCTAGTGGCCCGTCAGGGGGAGGCTATGGCTACACCTTC	CASGPSGGGYGYTF
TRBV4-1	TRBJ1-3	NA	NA	TGCGCCAGCAGCCAAGCTCAGACACTCTCTGGAAACACCATATATTTT	CASSQAQTLSGNTIYF
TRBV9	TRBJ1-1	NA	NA	TGTGCCAGCAGCCTTGGGGGGAGCACTGAAGCTTTCTTT	CASSLGGSTEAFF
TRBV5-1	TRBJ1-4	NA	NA	TGCGCCAGCAGCTTAGGACCGACAACTAATGAAAAACTGTTTTTT	CASSLGPTTNEKLFF
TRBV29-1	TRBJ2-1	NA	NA	TGCAGCGTCCACAAGGGGAGCGGGTCTTACAATGAGCAGTTCTTC	CSVHKGSGSYNEQFF
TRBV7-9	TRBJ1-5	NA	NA	TGTGCCAGCAGCTTAGTTAATAGCAATCAGCCCCAGCATTTT	CASSLVNSNQPQHF
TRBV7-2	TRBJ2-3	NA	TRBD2	TGTGCCAGCAGCTCACGACTAGCGGGAGACCGCACAGATACGCAGTATTTT	CASSSRLAGDRTDTQYF
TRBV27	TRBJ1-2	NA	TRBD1	TGTGCCAGCAGTTTGTATCAAACGGGACAGGGGGGCTACACCTTC	CASSLYQTGQGGYTF
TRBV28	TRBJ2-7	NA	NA	TGTGCCAGCAGTTTTCCCCTACTCTACGAGCAGTACTTC	CASSFPLLYEQYF
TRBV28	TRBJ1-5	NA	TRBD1	TGTGCCAGCAGTCCCCGGGGCAGGGGGCACAATCAGCCCCAGCATTTT	CASSPRGRGHNQPQHF
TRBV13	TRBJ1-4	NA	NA	TGTGCCAGCTCTTCCAGGGGAACTAATGAAAAACTGTTTTTT	CASSSRGTNEKLFF
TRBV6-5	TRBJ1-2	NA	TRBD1	TGTGCCAGCAGAACCTGGACAGGGAGCTATGGCTACACCTTC	CASRTWTGSYGYTF
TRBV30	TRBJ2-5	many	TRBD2	TGTGCCTGGAGTGCCTCTAGCGGGAGAAACCAAGAGACCCAGTACTTC	CAWSASSGRNQETQYF
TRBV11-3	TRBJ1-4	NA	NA	TGTGCCAGCAGCTTAGAACCTTTGGGAGGAGAAAAACTGTTTTTT	CASSLEPLGGEKLFF
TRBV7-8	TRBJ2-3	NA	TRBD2	TGTGCCAGCAGCCCCACGGGTAGCGGGGGACCCACAGATACGCAGTATTTT	CASSPTGSGGPTDTQYF
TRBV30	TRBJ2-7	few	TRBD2	TGTGCCTGGAGTAGCGGGGGGGCCTGGGACGAGCAGTACTTC	CAWSSGGAWDEQYF
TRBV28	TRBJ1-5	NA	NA	TGTGCCAGCAGTTCAACAGGGAATCAGCCCCAGCATTTT	CASSSTGNQPQHF
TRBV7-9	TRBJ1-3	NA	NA	TGTGCCAGCAGCATAGGGGGGGCTGGAAACACCATATATTTT	CASSIGGAGNTIYF
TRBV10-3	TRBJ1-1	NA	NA	TGTGCCATCAGTGAGCGACGGATGAACACTGAAGCTTTCTTT	CAISERRMNTEAFF
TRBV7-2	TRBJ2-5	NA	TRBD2	TGTGCCAGTGGGACTAGCGGGACCCAAGAGACCCAGTACTTC	CASGTSGTQETQYF
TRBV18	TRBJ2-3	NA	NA	TGTGCCAGCTCACCATCGGTGGGAGGAGGGACAGATACGCAGTATTTT	CASSPSVGGGTDTQYF
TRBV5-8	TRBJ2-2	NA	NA	TGTGCCAGCAGCTTGGACAGGGCGGCGACCGGGGAGCTGTTTTTT	CASSLDRAATGELFF